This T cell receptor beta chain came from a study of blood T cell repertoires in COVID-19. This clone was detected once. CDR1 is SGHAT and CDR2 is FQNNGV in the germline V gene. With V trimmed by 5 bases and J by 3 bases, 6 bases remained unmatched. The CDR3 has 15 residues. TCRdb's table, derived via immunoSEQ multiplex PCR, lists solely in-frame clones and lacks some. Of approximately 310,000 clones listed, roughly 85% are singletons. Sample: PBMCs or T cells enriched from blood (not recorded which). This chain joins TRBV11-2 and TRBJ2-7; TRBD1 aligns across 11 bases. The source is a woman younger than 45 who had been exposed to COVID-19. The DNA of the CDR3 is TGTGCCAGCAGCATAGCCGGGACAGGGGGCTACGAGCAGTACTTC. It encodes CASSIAGTGGYEQYF.